The next 27 T cell receptor beta chains were all read from a single sample in a study of shared clonotypes between healthy human individuals. Measured with immunoSEQ multiplex PCR; TCRdb has only the in-frame clones, and not every one. The sample yields approximately 1.5 million clones, roughly 98.5% seen once. The sequenced sample was naive CD4+ T cells sorted from blood. This sample's subset: CD45RA+ positively selected. These receptor sequences come from a man aged 25-40 years in good health.

The chain links TRBV11-1 to TRBJ2-1; the D is unclear. Trimming took 2 bases from V and 14 from J, leaving 13 bases between them. The CDR3 length is 12 residues. Germline CDR1 SGHAT, CDR2 FQDESV (reference sequence). The CDR3 sequence: CASSLSISKEFF. The CDR3 region has the DNA TGTGCCAGCAGCTTATCGATCTCTAAGGAGTTCTTC. The whole variable domain, remainder taken from reference TRBV11-1 and TRBJ2-1, is EAEVAQSPRYKITEKSQAVAFWCDPISGHATLYWYRQILGQGPELLVQFQDESVVDDSQLPKDRFSAERLKGVDSTLKIQPAELGDSAMYLCASSLSISKEFFGPGTRLTVL.

The chain carries TRBV29-1 and TRBJ2-7; no clear D gene. Germline V lookup: CDR1 SQVTM, CDR2 ANQGSEA. This CDR3 has 13 amino acids. Trimming left V 4 bases short and J 2 bases short, with 12 bases between. This CDR3 reads CSVAWSLPYEQYF. DNA of the CDR3: TGCAGCGTTGCGTGGAGCCTTCCCTACGAGCAGTACTTC.

This clone was recorded only once. V is TRBV11-2 and J is TRBJ2-4; no reliable D call. The CDR3 contains 17 residues. Germline values: CDR1 SGHAT, CDR2 FQNNGV. The ends were cut back, 4 bases at V and 0 bases at J, with 16 bases in the middle. The CDR3 here is CASSSIRGGLAKNIQYF. The CDR3, as DNA: TGTGCCAGCAGCTCCATTAGAGGCGGCTTAGCCAAAAACATTCAGTACTTC.

The chain uses TRBV30 and TRBJ2-1; 12 nucleotides match TRBD2. The CDR3 consists of 14 residues. The germline V gene has CDR1 GTSNPN and CDR2 SVGIG (reference sequence). V was pared by 8 bases and J by 4 bases, with 6 bases of the junction left unmatched. The CDR3 bases are TGTGCCGGTCAGACTAGCGGGAGTTACAATGAGCAGTTCTTC. Translated, it gives CAGQTSGSYNEQFF.

V usage is TRBV15 and J usage is TRBJ1-1; D not resolved. CDR3 length: 13 amino acids. V was pared by 3 bases and J by 0 bases, with 5 bases between. Germline V gene data show CDR1 as LNHNV and CDR2 as YYDKDF (reference sequence). CDR3 coding DNA: TGTGCCACCAGCAGCGCCCTGAACACTGAAGCTTTCTTT. Its translation is CATSSALNTEAFF.

The chain recombines TRBV5-1 with TRBJ2-6; D is possibly TRBD1 (5 bases). The V end was cut by 4 bases, the J end by 0 bases, with 11 bases between. This CDR3 region has 16 residues. The germline CDR1 and CDR2 sequences are SGHRS and YFSETQ. CDR3 sequence (DNA): TGCGCCAGCAGCCATACAGGCAGCTCTGGGGCCAACGTCCTGACTTTC. Translated: CASSHTGSSGANVLTF.

This rearrangement joins TRBV27 to TRBJ2-3, with D perhaps TRBD2 (6 bases). Trimming left V 3 bases short and J 5 bases short, with 21 bases between. The CDR3 is 17 amino acids. CDR1 is MNHEY, CDR2 SMNVEV, per germline (reference sequence). The CDR3: CASSFHPRAGLVDTQYF. Written as DNA, the CDR3 is TGTGCCAGCAGTTTCCACCCAAGGGCGGGACTGGTAGATACGCAGTATTTT.

DNA of the CDR3: TGTGCCAGCTCAAAATGGACAGGGGGCGAAAGCTCCTACGAGCAGTACTTC. This translates into CASSKWTGGESSYEQYF. The rearrangement links TRBV18 to TRBJ2-7; 11 bases are shared with TRBD1. J lost 0 bases, V lost 5 bases, and 9 bases had no gene match. The CDR3 consists of 17 residues. Germline V gene lookup returns CDR1 KGHSH and CDR2 LQKENI. Drawing the rest from reference TRBV18 and TRBJ2-7, the complete variable domain is NAGVMQNPRHLVRRRGQEARLRCSPMKGHSHVYWYRQLPEEGLKFMVYLQKENIIDESGMPKERFSAEFPKEGPSILRIQQVVRGDSAAYFCASSKWTGGESSYEQYFGPGTRLTVT.

The chain employs TRBV6-1 and TRBJ2-7, with 7 bases matching TRBD2. CDR1 and CDR2 (germline): MNHNS, SASEGT. J lost 0 bases, V lost 3 bases, and 8 bases had no gene match. The CDR3 runs to 16 residues. The CDR3 bases are TGTGCCAGCAGTGACTGGGGGAGGGGTTTCTCCTACGAGCAGTACTTC. Protein product: CASSDWGRGFSYEQYF.

This rearrangement joins TRBV11-2 to TRBJ2-1; D possibly corresponds to TRBD2 (6 bases). The length of the CDR3 is 16 residues. From germline, CDR1 is SGHAT and CDR2 FQNNGV. Trimming removed 5 bases from V and 4 bases from J, with 18 bases in between. Here the CDR3 reads CASSQPRRDLYNEQFF. DNA of the CDR3: TGTGCCAGCAGCCAACCCAGGAGGGACTTATACAATGAGCAGTTCTTC.

The chain combines TRBV27 with TRBJ2-2, with D perhaps TRBD1 or TRBD2 (6 bases each). Trimming shortened V by 1 base and J by 5 bases, and 8 bases separated the two germline ends. This CDR3 has 14 amino acids. Germline CDR1 reads MNHEY; CDR2 reads SMNVEV (reference sequence). CDR3 in DNA: TGTGCCAGCAGTTTATTAGGGGGGACCGGGGAGCTGTTTTTT. Its translation is CASSLLGGTGELFF.

The rearrangement uses TRBV5-1 and TRBJ2-3, with D possibly TRBD1 on 5 matching bases. The V gene lost 0 bases and the J gene lost 2 bases, with 7 bases spanning the gap. Germline V CDR1 and CDR2: SGHRS, YFSETQ. The CDR3 loop spans 14 amino acids. CDR3 loop: CASSLGQFTDTQYF. CDR3 nucleotides: TGCGCCAGCAGCTTGGGACAGTTCACAGATACGCAGTATTTT.

This chain uses TRBV14 with TRBJ2-7; D tentatively fits TRBD1 or TRBD2 (5 bases each). Germline V gene data show CDR1 as SGHDN and CDR2 as FVKESK. This CDR3 spans 13 amino acids. V lost 3 bases, J lost 2 bases, and 8 bases lay in between. This chain's CDR3 is CASSQGVPYEQYF. CDR3 nucleotides: TGTGCCAGCAGCCAGGGGGTTCCCTACGAGCAGTACTTC. Full variable domain (outside the CDR3, taken from reference TRBV14 and TRBJ2-7): EAGVTQFPSHSVIEKGQTVTLRCDPISGHDNLYWYRRVMGKEIKFLLHFVKESKQDESGMPNNRFLAERTGGTYSTLKVQPAELEDSGVYFCASSQGVPYEQYFGPGTRLTVT.

The rearrangement uses TRBV19 and TRBJ2-3; 12 bases match TRBD1. V was pared by 6 bases and J by 5 bases, with 9 bases of the junction left unmatched. The CDR3 totals 16 residues. Germline V gives CDR1 LNHDA, CDR2 SQIVND (reference sequence). The CDR3 DNA reads as TGTGCCAGTAGCGATCCGGGACAGGGGGCGAGAGATACGCAGTATTTT. This encodes CASSDPGQGARDTQYF. The complete variable domain, with remaining parts taken from reference TRBV19 and TRBJ2-3, reads DGGITQSPKYLFRKEGQNVTLSCEQNLNHDAMYWYRQDPGQGLRLIYYSQIVNDFQKGDIAEGYSVSREKKESFPLTVTSAQKNPTAFYLCASSDPGQGARDTQYFGPGTRLTVL.

This sequence joins TRBV13 and TRBJ1-4, with D perhaps matching TRBD1 (5 bases). This CDR3 is 15 amino acids long. CDR1 is PRHDT, CDR2 FYEKMQ, per germline (reference sequence). V was shortened by 5 bases and J by 4 bases, with 14 bases between the two germline ends. The CDR3 protein is CASSSRDGSNEKLFF. In DNA form, the CDR3 reads TGTGCCAGCAGCAGCCGGGACGGAAGTAATGAAAAACTGTTTTTT.

The V call is TRBV19, the J call TRBJ1-1; the D gene is possibly TRBD1 (5 bases). This CDR3 region has 15 residues. The V end was cut by 1 base, the J end by 3 bases, with 12 bases between. Germline CDR1 reads LNHDA; CDR2 reads SQIVND (reference sequence). CDR3 protein: CASSIVSRGYTEAFF. CDR3 in DNA: TGTGCCAGTAGTATAGTTTCCCGGGGGTACACTGAAGCTTTCTTT.

In its sample, this clone was seen once. J is TRBJ2-1 and V is TRBV5-1; TRBD1 agrees at 10 bases. CDR1 is SGHRS, CDR2 YFSETQ, per germline. CDR3 length equals 16 residues. V trimming: 4 bases; J trimming: 3 bases; junction bases outside the gene matches: 7. The chain's CDR3 is CASSKSGTGVYNEQFF. The CDR3 DNA reads TGCGCCAGCAGCAAATCCGGGACAGGGGTCTACAATGAGCAGTTCTTC.

V and J are TRBV29-1 and TRBJ1-1; D is ambiguous. V lost 6 bases, J lost 8 bases, and 25 bases lay in between. This CDR3 is built from 15 residues. CDR1 and CDR2 (germline): SQVTM, ANQGSEA. The CDR3 DNA sequence: TGCAGCGTCCAGCCAAAGGTCCGAACACCCGCCGAAGCTTTCTTT. Encoded protein: CSVQPKVRTPAEAFF.

The chain links TRBV7-2 to TRBJ1-3; D unresolved. There are 16 residues in the CDR3. Germline CDR1 is SGHTA and CDR2 is FQGNSA. The ends were cut back, 0 bases at V and 2 bases at J, with 11 bases in the middle. This CDR3 reads CASSLALDKAGNTIYF. CDR3 in DNA: TGTGCCAGCAGCTTAGCGTTAGACAAAGCTGGAAACACCATATATTTT.

The CDR3 DNA is TGCGCCAGCAGCCGAGAGACGGGCGGGACCCTCTCCTACGAGCAGTACTTC. This encodes CASSRETGGTLSYEQYF. The chain recombines TRBV4-3 with TRBJ2-7; D perhaps matches TRBD2 (6 bases). This CDR3 has 17 residues. V lost 4 bases to trimming and J lost 0 bases, with 19 bases between them. Germline V lookup: CDR1 LGHNA, CDR2 YSLEER.

This sequence joins TRBV5-1 and TRBJ2-5; TRBD2 is a possible D gene (7 bases). This CDR3 has 16 residues. V lost 4 bases, J lost 1 base, and 17 bases lay in between. Germline V gene sequence: CDR1 SGHRS, CDR2 YFSETQ. The CDR3 sequence is CASSQIGGRSQETQYF. Here the CDR3 DNA reads TGCGCCAGCAGCCAGATCGGGGGGCGAAGCCAAGAGACCCAGTACTTC.

CDR3 sequence reads: CASSFQVRDTQYF. The CDR3 DNA reads as TGTGCCAGCAGCTTTCAGGTGCGAGATACGCAGTATTTT. This chain connects TRBV7-6 to TRBJ2-3; D is ambiguous. In germline, CDR1 is SGHVS, CDR2 FNYEAQ. V was clipped by 3 bases and J by 5 bases, with 9 bases between them. The CDR3 runs 13 residues.

This chain joins TRBV5-1 and TRBJ2-1; D unresolved. Germline lookup yields CDR1 SGHRS and CDR2 YFSETQ. The CDR3 is made up of 14 amino acids. Between the trimmed V and J ends, which lost 0 bases and 5 bases, there was a span of 9 bases. CDR3 sequence (DNA): TGCGCCAGCAGCTTGGGGCGCAGCCACAATGAGCAGTTCTTC. This codes for CASSLGRSHNEQFF.

The chain joins TRBV5-4 to TRBJ1-2; the D gene is possibly TRBD1 (5 bases). This CDR3 contains 15 residues. V lost 0 bases, J lost 2 bases, and 11 bases lay in between. Germline V gene sequence: CDR1 SGHNT, CDR2 YYREEE (reference sequence). The CDR3 DNA follows: TGTGCCAGCAGCTTGGGGCCGGGGCGGAACTATGGCTACACCTTC. Translating it yields CASSLGPGRNYGYTF.

The chain links TRBV9 to TRBJ2-1; TRBD2 aligns across 7 bases. J gave up 7 bases and V 1 base, and 8 bases lay outside the gene matches. Germline values: CDR1 SGDLS, CDR2 YYNGEE. CDR3 size: 15 residues. The CDR3 sequence: CASSVRGEGYNEQFF. The DNA of the CDR3 is TGTGCCAGCAGCGTACGGGGGGAAGGTTATAATGAGCAGTTCTTC.

The chain is built from TRBV5-1 and TRBJ2-7, with D unresolved. The CDR3 has 13 amino acids. V lost 4 bases and J lost 4, with 12 bases in between. Germline V gives CDR1 SGHRS, CDR2 YFSETQ. The CDR3 DNA is TGCGCCAGCAGCCCCAGCTTATCTTACGAGCAGTACTTC. Protein sequence: CASSPSLSYEQYF.

The V and J genes are TRBV7-6 and TRBJ2-7; TRBD1 might be the D (6 bases). The CDR3 loop spans 14 amino acids. The V end was cut by 5 bases, the J end by 3 bases, with 14 bases between. Germline assignment: CDR1 SGHVS and CDR2 FNYEAQ. The chain's CDR3 is CASSRSDRNYEQYF. Written as DNA, the CDR3 is TGTGCCAGCAGCAGATCAGACAGGAACTACGAGCAGTACTTC.